This entry lists 20 T cell receptor beta chains sequenced from one sample in a study of T cell responses to AZD1222 COVID-19 vaccine. Libraries were prepared by immunoSEQ multiplex PCR; TCRdb keeps only in-frame clonotypes and omits some of them. This repertoire shows 150,000 to 200,000 clones, 94% found once; its top ten account for about 0.64%. The sample in question was peripheral blood, obtained on day 0 of AZD1222 vaccination. The receptors derive from an adult in good health.

The rearrangement uses TRBV7-9 and TRBJ1-1; D is ambiguous. Germline V gene sequence: CDR1 SEHNR, CDR2 FQNEAQ (reference sequence). The length of the CDR3 is 13 residues. The ends were cut back, 1 base at V and 5 bases at J, with 8 bases in the middle. The CDR3 DNA is TGTGCCAGCAGCTTAGGGGGTCGGACTGAAGCTTTCTTT. As protein: CASSLGGRTEAFF.

The chain is built from TRBV11-2 and TRBJ2-3; D unclear. This CDR3 is 13 amino acids long. Germline values: CDR1 SGHAT, CDR2 FQNNGV. V was pared by 3 bases and J by 6 bases, with 10 bases between. This CDR3 is CASSFERVDTQYF. The CDR3 DNA reads as TGTGCCAGCAGCTTCGAAAGGGTTGATACGCAGTATTTT.

This rearrangement joins TRBV18 to TRBJ2-2; 10 bases line up with TRBD1. The V gene's germline CDR1 is KGHSH and CDR2 LQKENI. The CDR3 consists of 16 residues. The trim removed 2 bases at V and 6 bases at J, leaving 6 bases unmatched. In nucleotides, the CDR3 is TGTGCCAGCTCACCAAGGGACAGGGGTTTGGCCGGGGAGCTGTTTTTT. It yields the protein CASSPRDRGLAGELFF.

The rearrangement joins TRBV5-1 to TRBJ2-2, with D perhaps given as TRBD1 or TRBD2 (6 bases each). CDR1 SGHRS and CDR2 YFSETQ come from the germline V gene. The CDR3 consists of 16 residues. Trimming cost V 3 bases and J 0 bases, with 12 bases left between them. Here the CDR3 DNA reads TGCGCCAGCAGCTCCGGGGGCTGGTCGAACACCGGGGAGCTGTTTTTT. Translating it yields CASSSGGWSNTGELFF. Full variable domain (missing parts from reference TRBV5-1 and TRBJ2-2): KAGVTQTPRYLIKTRGQQVTLSCSPISGHRSVSWYQQTPGQGLQFLFEYFSETQRNKGNFPGRFSGRQFSNSRSEMNVSTLELGDSALYLCASSSGGWSNTGELFFGEGSRLTVL.

The genes are TRBV11-2 and TRBJ2-1, with 8 bases matching TRBD1. V lost 5 bases to trimming and J lost 7 bases; unmatched junction nucleotides: 10. This CDR3 comprises 15 residues. Germline V gene data show CDR1 as SGHAT and CDR2 as FQNNGV. CDR3 nucleotide sequence: TGTGCCAGCAGCACTACCAGGGGGCGGGTAAATGAGCAGTTCTTC. Translating it yields CASSTTRGRVNEQFF.

The V gene is TRBV4-2, the J gene TRBJ2-2, with 11 bases aligning to TRBD2. CDR3 size: 17 residues. V trimming: 0 bases; J trimming: 4 bases; junction bases outside the gene matches: 4. In germline, CDR1 is LGHNA, CDR2 YNFKEQ. The DNA of the CDR3 is TGTGCCAGCAGCCAAGATCGCGGGACTAGCGGCACCGGGGAGCTGTTTTTT. Amino acid sequence: CASSQDRGTSGTGELFF.

Worth noting for this clone: Distinct nucleotide sequences in the sample also encode this CDR3. V is TRBV3-1 (or the pseudogene TRBV3-2) and J is TRBJ2-7, with 10 bases lining up with TRBD1. Germline trimming cut 5 bases from V and 2 bases from J; bases unmatched to any gene: 6. The CDR3 loop spans 15 amino acids. CDR1 is LGHDT, CDR2 YNNKEL, per germline (reference sequence). The CDR3 DNA sequence: TGTGCCAGCAGCTTCGGACAGGGGGGGACCTACGAGCAGTACTTC. Translation: CASSFGQGGTYEQYF.

The chain links TRBV5-6 to TRBJ1-5; unclear D gene. Germline V gene data show CDR1 as SGHDT and CDR2 as YYEEEE. This CDR3 contains 16 residues. Trimming pared 0 bases from V and 2 bases from J, leaving 12 bases between. CDR3 nucleotide sequence: TGTGCCAGCAGCTTGGGGAGTTTCTCCGGCAATCAGCCCCAGCATTTT. Its protein product is CASSLGSFSGNQPQHF.

The J gene is TRBJ1-1, the V gene TRBV19; no definite D call. Germline V gene data show CDR1 as LNHDA and CDR2 as SQIVND (reference sequence). V lost 5 bases and J lost 1, with 8 bases in between. CDR3 length equals 13 residues. CDR3 nucleotides: TGTGCCAGTAGTCGGACGGGGAACACTGAAGCTTTCTTT. Its translation: CASSRTGNTEAFF.

The chain links TRBV28 to TRBJ2-7, with D possibly being TRBD1 or TRBD2 (5 bases each). This CDR3 region has 13 residues. Trimming left V 10 bases short and J 0 bases short, with 13 bases between. Per the germline V gene, CDR1 is MDHEN and CDR2 is SYDVKM. The CDR3 here is CATAGTPSYEQYF. The CDR3 region has the DNA TGTGCCACCGCCGGGACCCCCTCCTACGAGCAGTACTTC.

The rearrangement joins TRBV4-2 to TRBJ1-5; D remains unclear. There are 19 residues in the CDR3. The ends were cut back, 3 bases at V and 0 bases at J, with 21 bases in the middle. Germline V lookup: CDR1 LGHNA, CDR2 YNFKEQ. The CDR3 DNA reads as TGTGCCAGCAGCCAGGAAACGGGCGCAGACTCCTATAGCAATCAGCCCCAGCATTTT. Encoded protein: CASSQETGADSYSNQPQHF.

This chain joins TRBV5-1 and TRBJ2-4, with 9 bases that match TRBD1. CDR1 is SGHRS, CDR2 YFSETQ, per germline. The ends lost 2 bases at V and 1 base at J; junction bases unmatched: 13. The length of the CDR3 is 19 residues. CDR3 region: CASSFEGQGGPLAKNIQYF. As DNA, the CDR3 is TGCGCCAGCAGCTTTGAGGGACAGGGAGGGCCCCTGGCCAAAAACATTCAGTACTTC. The variable domain in full, with the rest retrieved from reference TRBV5-1 and TRBJ2-4, is KAGVTQTPRYLIKTRGQQVTLSCSPISGHRSVSWYQQTPGQGLQFLFEYFSETQRNKGNFPGRFSGRQFSNSRSEMNVSTLELGDSALYLCASSFEGQGGPLAKNIQYFGAGTRLSVL.

J is TRBJ2-7 and V is TRBV3-1 (or the pseudogene TRBV3-2); D unresolved. V was pared by 6 bases and J by 2 bases, with 11 bases between. The CDR3 has 13 residues. CDR1 and CDR2 from the germline V gene are LGHDT and YNNKEL (reference sequence). Here the CDR3 reads CASSAGLTYEQYF. In DNA, the CDR3 is TGTGCCAGCAGTGCCGGGCTCACCTACGAGCAGTACTTC.

V gene TRBV11-2 combines with J gene TRBJ1-1, with D unresolved. Per the germline V gene, CDR1 is SGHAT and CDR2 is FQNNGV. This CDR3 contains 15 residues. V lost 4 bases to trimming and J lost 4 bases, with 16 bases between them. CDR3 residues: CASSSTGSRLTEAFF. The CDR3 nucleotides read TGTGCCAGCAGCTCGACGGGTAGTCGTCTCACTGAAGCTTTCTTT. The variable domain in full, with the rest retrieved from reference TRBV11-2 and TRBJ1-1, is EAGVAQSPRYKIIEKRQSVAFWCNPISGHATLYWYQQILGQGPKLLIQFQNNGVVDDSQLPKDRFSAERLKGVDSTLKIQPAKLEDSAVYLCASSSTGSRLTEAFFGQGTRLTVV.

The chain has TRBV5-4 and TRBJ1-1, with a possible D match to TRBD1 (5 bases). Germline CDR1 is SGHNT and CDR2 is YYREEE (reference sequence). V dropped 5 bases and J dropped 0 bases, with 8 bases sitting between them. The CDR3 sequence is 13 residues long. The CDR3 DNA sequence: TGTGCCAGCAGAAGACAGATGAACACTGAAGCTTTCTTT. Its translation is CASRRQMNTEAFF.

The gene calls are TRBV3-1 (or the pseudogene TRBV3-2) and TRBJ1-6, with a weak D call TRBD1 (6 bases). The length of the CDR3 is 15 residues. The germline V gene has CDR1 LGHDT and CDR2 YNNKEL (reference sequence). V lost 6 bases to trimming and J lost 7 bases, with 16 bases between them. CDR3 sequence reads: CASRALGTRNSPLHF. CDR3 in DNA: TGTGCCAGCAGGGCGTTGGGGACAAGGAATTCACCCCTCCACTTT.

The rearrangement links TRBV4-1 to TRBJ2-5; 7 bases map to TRBD1. Germline-derived CDR1 and CDR2 are MGHRA and YSYEKL. The ends lost 3 bases at V and 5 bases at J; junction bases unmatched: 9. This CDR3 contains 15 residues. CDR3 DNA: TGCGCCAGCAGCCAGCTTCAGGGGGTGGGGGAGACCCAGTACTTC. It is translated as CASSQLQGVGETQYF.

This chain links TRBV3-1 (or the pseudogene TRBV3-2) with TRBJ2-1; TRBD2 matches at 11 bases. The CDR3 spans 17 residues. J gave up 7 bases and V 5 bases, and 13 bases lay outside the gene matches. CDR1 is LGHDT and CDR2 is YNNKEL in the germline V gene (reference sequence). CDR3 nucleotides: TGTGCCAGCAGCTTCCGGCCCGGGACTAGCGGCCCGAATGAGCAGTTCTTC. This codes for CASSFRPGTSGPNEQFF.

The CDR3 sequence: CASSQGDVYEQYF. The CDR3 DNA reads as TGTGCCAGCAGTCAAGGGGATGTCTACGAGCAGTACTTC. V is TRBV2 and J is TRBJ2-7, with D possibly matching TRBD1 (5 bases). CDR1 and CDR2 from the germline V gene are SNHLY and FYNNEI. Trimming cost V 5 bases and J 3 bases, with 11 bases left between them. The length of the CDR3 is 13 residues.

V gene TRBV2 combines with J gene TRBJ2-7, with D possibly TRBD2 on 6 matching bases. Trimming left V 6 bases short and J 5 bases short, with 11 bases between. The CDR3 has 12 amino acids. Germline V lookup: CDR1 SNHLY, CDR2 FYNNEI. CDR3 region: CASSWGEDEQYF. The CDR3 DNA reads as TGTGCCAGCAGCTGGGGGGAGGACGAGCAGTACTTC.